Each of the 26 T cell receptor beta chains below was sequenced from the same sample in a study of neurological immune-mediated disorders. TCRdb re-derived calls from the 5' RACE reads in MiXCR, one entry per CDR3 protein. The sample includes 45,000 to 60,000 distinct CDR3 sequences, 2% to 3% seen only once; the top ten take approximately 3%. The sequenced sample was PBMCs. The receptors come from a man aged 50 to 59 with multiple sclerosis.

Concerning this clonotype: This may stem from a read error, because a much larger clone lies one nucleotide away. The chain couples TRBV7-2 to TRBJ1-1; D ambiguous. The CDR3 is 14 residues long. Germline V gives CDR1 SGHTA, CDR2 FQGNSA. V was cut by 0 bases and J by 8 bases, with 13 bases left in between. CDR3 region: CASSLAGRILEAFF. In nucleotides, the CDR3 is TGTGCCAGCAGCTTAGCTGGCAGGATTTTAGAAGCTTTCTTT. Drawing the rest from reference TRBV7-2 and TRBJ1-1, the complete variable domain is GAGVSQSPSNKVTEKGKDVELRCDPISGHTALYWYRQSLGQGLEFLIYFQGNSAPDKSGLPSDRFSAERTGGSVSTLTIQRTQQEDSAVYLCASSLAGRILEAFFGQGTRLTVV.

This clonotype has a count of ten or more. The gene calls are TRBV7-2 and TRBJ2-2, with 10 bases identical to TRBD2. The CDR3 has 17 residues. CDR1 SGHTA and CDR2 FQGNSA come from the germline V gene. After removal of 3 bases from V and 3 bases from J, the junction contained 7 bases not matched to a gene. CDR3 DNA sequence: TGTGCCAGCAGCTTTAAGCGGGGGGGCCCCGACACCGGGGAGCTGTTTTTT. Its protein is CASSFKRGGPDTGELFF. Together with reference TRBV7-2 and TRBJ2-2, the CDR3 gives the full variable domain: GAGVSQSPSNKVTEKGKDVELRCDPISGHTALYWYRQSLGQGLEFLIYFQGNSAPDKSGLPSDRFSAERTGGSVSTLTIQRTQQEDSAVYLCASSFKRGGPDTGELFFGEGSRLTVL.

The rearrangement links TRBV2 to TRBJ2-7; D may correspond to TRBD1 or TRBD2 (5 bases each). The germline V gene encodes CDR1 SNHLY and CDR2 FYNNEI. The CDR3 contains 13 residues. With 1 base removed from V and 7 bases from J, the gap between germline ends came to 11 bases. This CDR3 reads CASSEVGKGEQYF. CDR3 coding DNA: TGTGCCAGCAGTGAAGTCGGGAAGGGGGAGCAGTACTTC.

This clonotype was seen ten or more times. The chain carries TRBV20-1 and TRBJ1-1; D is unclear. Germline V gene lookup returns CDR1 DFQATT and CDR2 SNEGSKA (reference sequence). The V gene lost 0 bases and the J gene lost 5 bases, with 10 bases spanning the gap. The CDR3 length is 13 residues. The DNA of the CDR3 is TGCAGTGCTAGAGATACGGGAGAAACTGAAGCTTTCTTT. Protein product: CSARDTGETEAFF.

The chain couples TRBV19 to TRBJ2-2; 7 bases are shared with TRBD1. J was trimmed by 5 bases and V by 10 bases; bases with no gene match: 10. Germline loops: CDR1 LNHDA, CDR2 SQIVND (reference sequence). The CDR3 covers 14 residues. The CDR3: CATSGQISTGELFF. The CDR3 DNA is TGTGCCACTTCGGGACAGATATCTACCGGGGAGCTGTTTTTT.

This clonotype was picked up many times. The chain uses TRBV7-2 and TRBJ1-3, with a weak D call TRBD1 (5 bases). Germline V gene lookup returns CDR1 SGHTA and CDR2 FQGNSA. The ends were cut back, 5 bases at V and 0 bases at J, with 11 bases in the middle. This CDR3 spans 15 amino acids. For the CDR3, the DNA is TGTGCCAGCAGCCTGGGACGCAGCTCTGGAAACACCATATATTTT. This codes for CASSLGRSSGNTIYF. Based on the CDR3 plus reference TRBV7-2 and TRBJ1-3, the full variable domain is GAGVSQSPSNKVTEKGKDVELRCDPISGHTALYWYRQSLGQGLEFLIYFQGNSAPDKSGLPSDRFSAERTGGSVSTLTIQRTQQEDSAVYLCASSLGRSSGNTIYFGEGSWLTVV.

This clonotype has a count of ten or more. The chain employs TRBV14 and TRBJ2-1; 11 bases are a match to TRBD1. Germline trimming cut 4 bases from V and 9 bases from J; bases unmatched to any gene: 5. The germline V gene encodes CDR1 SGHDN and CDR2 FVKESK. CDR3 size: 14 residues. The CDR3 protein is CASSPWTGGGEQFF. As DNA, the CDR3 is TGTGCCAGCAGCCCCTGGACAGGGGGCGGTGAGCAGTTCTTC.

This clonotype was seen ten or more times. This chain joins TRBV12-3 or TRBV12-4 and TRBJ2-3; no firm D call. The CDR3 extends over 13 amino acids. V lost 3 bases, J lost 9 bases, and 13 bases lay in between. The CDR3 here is CASSLEFRNTQYF. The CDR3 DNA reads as TGTGCCAGCAGTTTGGAATTTAGGAACACGCAGTATTTT.

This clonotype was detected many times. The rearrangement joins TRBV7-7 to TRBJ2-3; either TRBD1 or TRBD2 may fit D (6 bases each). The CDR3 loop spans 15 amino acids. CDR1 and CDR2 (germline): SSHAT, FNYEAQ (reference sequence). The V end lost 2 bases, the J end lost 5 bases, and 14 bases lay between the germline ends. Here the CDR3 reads CASSLWPGGLDTQYF. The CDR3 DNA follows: TGTGCCAGCAGCTTATGGCCCGGGGGCCTAGATACGCAGTATTTT.

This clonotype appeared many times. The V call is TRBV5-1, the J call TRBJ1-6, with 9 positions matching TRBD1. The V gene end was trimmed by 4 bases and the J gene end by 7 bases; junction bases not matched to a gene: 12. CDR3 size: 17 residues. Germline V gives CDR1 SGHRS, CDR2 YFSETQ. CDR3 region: CASSREGRTGENSPLHF. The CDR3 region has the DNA TGCGCCAGCAGCCGGGAGGGACGGACAGGGGAAAATTCACCCCTCCACTTT. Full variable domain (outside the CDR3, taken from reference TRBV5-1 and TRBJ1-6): KAGVTQTPRYLIKTRGQQVTLSCSPISGHRSVSWYQQTPGQGLQFLFEYFSETQRNKGNFPGRFSGRQFSNSRSEMNVSTLELGDSALYLCASSREGRTGENSPLHFGNGTRLTVT.

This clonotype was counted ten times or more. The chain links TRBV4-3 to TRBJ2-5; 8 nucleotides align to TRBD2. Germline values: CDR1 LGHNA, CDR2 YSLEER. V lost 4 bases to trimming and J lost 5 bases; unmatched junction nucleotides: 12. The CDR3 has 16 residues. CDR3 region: CASSPYQRGIGETQYF. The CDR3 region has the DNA TGCGCCAGCAGCCCCTACCAGCGGGGGATTGGGGAGACCCAGTACTTC.

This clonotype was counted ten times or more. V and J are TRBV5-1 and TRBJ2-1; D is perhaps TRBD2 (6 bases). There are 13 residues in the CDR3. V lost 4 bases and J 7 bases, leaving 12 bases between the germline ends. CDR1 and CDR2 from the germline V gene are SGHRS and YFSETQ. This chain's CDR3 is CASSTRRGNEQFF. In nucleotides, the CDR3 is TGCGCCAGCAGCACTCGCCGGGGGAATGAGCAGTTCTTC.

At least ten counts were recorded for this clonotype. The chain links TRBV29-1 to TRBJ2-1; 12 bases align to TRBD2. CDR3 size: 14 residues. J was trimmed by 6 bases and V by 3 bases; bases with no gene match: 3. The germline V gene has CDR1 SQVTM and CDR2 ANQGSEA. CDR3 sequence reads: CSVELAGGGNEQFF. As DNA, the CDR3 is TGCAGCGTTGAGCTAGCGGGGGGGGGCAATGAGCAGTTCTTC.

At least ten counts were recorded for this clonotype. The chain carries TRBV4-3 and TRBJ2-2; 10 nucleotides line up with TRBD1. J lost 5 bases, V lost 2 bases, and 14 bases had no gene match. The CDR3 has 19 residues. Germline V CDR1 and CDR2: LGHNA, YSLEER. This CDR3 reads CASSQSLVSGTGDTGELFF. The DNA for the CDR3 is TGCGCCAGCAGCCAATCCTTAGTATCGGGGACAGGGGATACCGGGGAGCTGTTTTTT.

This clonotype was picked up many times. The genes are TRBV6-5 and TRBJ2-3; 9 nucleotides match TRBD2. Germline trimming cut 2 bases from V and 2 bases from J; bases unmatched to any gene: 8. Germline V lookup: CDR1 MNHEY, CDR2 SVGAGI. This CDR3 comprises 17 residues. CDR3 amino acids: CASSYAGVAGVTDTQYF. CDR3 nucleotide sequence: TGTGCCAGCAGTTACGCCGGGGTAGCGGGGGTCACAGATACGCAGTATTTT.

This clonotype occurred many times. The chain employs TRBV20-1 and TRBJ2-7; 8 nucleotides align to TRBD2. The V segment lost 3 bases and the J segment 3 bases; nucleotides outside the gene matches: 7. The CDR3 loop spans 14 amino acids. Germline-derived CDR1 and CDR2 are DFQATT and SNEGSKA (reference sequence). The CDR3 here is CSASPAGDNYEQYF. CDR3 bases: TGCAGTGCTAGTCCAGCGGGGGATAACTACGAGCAGTACTTC.

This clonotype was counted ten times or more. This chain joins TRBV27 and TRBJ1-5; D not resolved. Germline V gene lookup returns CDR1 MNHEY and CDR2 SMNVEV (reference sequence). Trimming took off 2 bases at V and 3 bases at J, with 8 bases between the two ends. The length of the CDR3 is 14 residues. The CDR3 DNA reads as TGTGCCAGCAGTTTAGGGAATTCCAATCAGCCCCAGCATTTT. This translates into CASSLGNSNQPQHF.

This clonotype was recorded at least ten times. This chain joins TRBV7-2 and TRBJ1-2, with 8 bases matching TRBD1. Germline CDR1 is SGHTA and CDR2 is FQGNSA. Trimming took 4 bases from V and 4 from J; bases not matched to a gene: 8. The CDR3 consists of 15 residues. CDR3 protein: CASSSWTGQGYGYTF. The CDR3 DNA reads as TGTGCCAGCAGCTCTTGGACAGGGCAAGGCTATGGCTACACCTTC.

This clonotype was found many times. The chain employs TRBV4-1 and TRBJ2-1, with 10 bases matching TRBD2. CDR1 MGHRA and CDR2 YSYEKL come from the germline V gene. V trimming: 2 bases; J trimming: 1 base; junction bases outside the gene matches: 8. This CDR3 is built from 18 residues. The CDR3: CASSQPGTSVSSYNEQFF. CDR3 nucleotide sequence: TGCGCCAGCAGCCAACCCGGGACTAGCGTCTCTTCCTACAATGAGCAGTTCTTC.

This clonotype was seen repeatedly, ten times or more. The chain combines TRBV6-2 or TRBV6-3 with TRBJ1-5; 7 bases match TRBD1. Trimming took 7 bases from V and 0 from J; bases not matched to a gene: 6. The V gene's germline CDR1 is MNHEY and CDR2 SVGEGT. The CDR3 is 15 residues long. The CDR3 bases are TGTGCCAGCACCAGGGGGACAGATAGCAATCAGCCCCAGCATTTT. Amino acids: CASTRGTDSNQPQHF.

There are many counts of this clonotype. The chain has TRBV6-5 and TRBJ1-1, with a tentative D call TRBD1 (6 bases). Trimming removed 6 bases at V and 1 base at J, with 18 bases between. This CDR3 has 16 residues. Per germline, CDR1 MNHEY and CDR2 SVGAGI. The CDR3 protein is CASRPGGRGRNTEAFF. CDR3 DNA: TGTGCCAGCAGGCCCGGGGGCCGGGGGCGGAACACTGAAGCTTTCTTT.

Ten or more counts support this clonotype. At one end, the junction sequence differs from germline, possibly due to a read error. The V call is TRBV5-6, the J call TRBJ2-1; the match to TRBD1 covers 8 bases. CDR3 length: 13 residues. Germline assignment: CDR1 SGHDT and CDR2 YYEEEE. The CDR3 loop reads CASTLDRAYEQFF. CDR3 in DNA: TGTGCCAGCACCTTGGACAGGGCGTATGAGCAGTTCTTC.

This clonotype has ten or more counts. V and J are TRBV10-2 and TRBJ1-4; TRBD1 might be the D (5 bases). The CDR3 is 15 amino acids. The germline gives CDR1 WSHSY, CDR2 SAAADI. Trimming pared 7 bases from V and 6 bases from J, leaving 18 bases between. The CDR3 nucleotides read TGCGCCAGCAAAGAACCGGGACGTTCGGATGAAAAACTGTTTTTT. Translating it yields CASKEPGRSDEKLFF.

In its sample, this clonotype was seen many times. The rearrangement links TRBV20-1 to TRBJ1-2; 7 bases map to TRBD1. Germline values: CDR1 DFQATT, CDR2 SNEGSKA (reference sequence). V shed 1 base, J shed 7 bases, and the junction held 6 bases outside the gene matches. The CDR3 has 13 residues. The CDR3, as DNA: TGCAGTGCTAGAGTGGGACAGCTCTTTGGCTACACCTTC. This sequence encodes CSARVGQLFGYTF.

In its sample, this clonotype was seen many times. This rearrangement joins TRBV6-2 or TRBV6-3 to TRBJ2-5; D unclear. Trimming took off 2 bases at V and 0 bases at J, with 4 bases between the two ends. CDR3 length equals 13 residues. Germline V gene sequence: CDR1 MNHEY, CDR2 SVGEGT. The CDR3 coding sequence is TGTGCCAGCAGTTACGGCTACCAAGAGACCCAGTACTTC. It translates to CASSYGYQETQYF.

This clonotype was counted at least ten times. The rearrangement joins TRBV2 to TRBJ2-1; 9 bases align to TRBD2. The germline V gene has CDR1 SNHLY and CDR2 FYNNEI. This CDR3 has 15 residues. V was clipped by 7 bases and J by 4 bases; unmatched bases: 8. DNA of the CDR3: TGTGCCAGCATGCTAAGCGGGGGGAATTACAATGAGCAGTTCTTC. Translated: CASMLSGGNYNEQFF. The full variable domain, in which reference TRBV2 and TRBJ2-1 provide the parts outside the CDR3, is EPEVTQTPSHQVTQMGQEVILRCVPISNHLYFYWYRQILGQKVEFLVSFYNNEISEKSEIFDDQFSVERPDGSNFTLKIRSTKLEDSAMYFCASMLSGGNYNEQFFGPGTRLTVL.